This T cell receptor (beta chain) was sequenced for a study of response to subunit inactivated influenza vaccine. Germline CDR1 is GTSNPN and CDR2 is SVGIG (reference sequence). This CDR3 spans 18 amino acids. V dropped 6 bases and J dropped 5; count of bases not matched to a gene: 21. TCRdb reprocessed the RT-PCR reads via MiXCR and lists one record per CDR3 protein. This table holds 450,000 to 600,000 distinct CDR3 sequences, about 15% found once. General study findings and limits: Authors suggested each seasonal influenza vaccination recruits few new T cells.

This clonotype has just a few counts. Its specificity is unknown. The TCR sequence derives from a man aged 50 to 69 who received an inactivated influenza vaccine. The starting material was CD4+ T cells sorted from PBMCs, obtained around 25 months after vaccination. The chain couples TRBV30 to TRBJ2-1; the match to TRBD2 covers 8 bases. This CDR3 reads CACGRWPRLARPDNEQFF. Here the CDR3 DNA reads TGTGCCTGTGGCAGGTGGCCCCGACTAGCGCGACCAGACAATGAGCAGTTCTTC.